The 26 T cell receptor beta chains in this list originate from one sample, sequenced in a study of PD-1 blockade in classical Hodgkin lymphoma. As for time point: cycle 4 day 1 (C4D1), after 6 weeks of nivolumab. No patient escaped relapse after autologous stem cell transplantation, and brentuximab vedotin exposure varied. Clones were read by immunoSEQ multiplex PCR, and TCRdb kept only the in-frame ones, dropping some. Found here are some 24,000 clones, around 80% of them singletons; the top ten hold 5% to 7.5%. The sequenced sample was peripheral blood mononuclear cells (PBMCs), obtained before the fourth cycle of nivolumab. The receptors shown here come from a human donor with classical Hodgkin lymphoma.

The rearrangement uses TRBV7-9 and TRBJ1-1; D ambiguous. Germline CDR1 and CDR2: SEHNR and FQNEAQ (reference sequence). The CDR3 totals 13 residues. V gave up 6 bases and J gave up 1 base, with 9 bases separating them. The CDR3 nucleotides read TGTGCCAGCAGAATTGGACCGAACACTGAAGCTTTCTTT. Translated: CASRIGPNTEAFF.

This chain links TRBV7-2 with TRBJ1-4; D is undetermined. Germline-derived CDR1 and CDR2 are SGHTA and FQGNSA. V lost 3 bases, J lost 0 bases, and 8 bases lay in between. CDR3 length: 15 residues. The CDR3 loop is CASSLEKATNEKLFF. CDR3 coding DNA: TGTGCCAGCAGCTTGGAAAAAGCAACTAATGAAAAACTGTTTTTT. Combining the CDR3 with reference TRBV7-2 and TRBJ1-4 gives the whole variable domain GAGVSQSPSNKVTEKGKDVELRCDPISGHTALYWYRQSLGQGLEFLIYFQGNSAPDKSGLPSDRFSAERTGGSVSTLTIQRTQQEDSAVYLCASSLEKATNEKLFFGSGTQLSVL.

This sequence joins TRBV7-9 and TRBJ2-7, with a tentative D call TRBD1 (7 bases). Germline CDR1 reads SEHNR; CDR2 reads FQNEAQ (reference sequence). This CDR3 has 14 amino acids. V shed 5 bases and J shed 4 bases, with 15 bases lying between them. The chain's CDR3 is CASSRGTASYEQYF. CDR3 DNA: TGTGCCAGCAGCCGCGGGACAGCATCTTACGAGCAGTACTTC.

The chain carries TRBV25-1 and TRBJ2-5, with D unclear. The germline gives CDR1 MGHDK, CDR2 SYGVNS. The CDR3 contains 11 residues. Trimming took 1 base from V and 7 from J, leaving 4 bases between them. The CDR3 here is CASSELWTQYF. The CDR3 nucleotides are TGTGCCAGCAGTGAATTGTGGACCCAGTACTTC.

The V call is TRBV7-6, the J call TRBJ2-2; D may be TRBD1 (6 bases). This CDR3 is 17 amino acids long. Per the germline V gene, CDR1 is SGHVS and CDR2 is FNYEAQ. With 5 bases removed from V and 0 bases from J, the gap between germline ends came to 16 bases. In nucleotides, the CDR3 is TGTGCCAGCAGCCTCCTATCGACAGGCTCGAACACCGGGGAGCTGTTTTTT. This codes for CASSLLSTGSNTGELFF.

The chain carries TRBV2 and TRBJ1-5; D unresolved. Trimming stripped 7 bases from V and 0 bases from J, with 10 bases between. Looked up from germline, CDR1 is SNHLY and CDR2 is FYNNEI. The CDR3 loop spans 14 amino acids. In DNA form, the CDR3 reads TGTGCCAGCAAGACATTTCATAGCAATCAGCCCCAGCATTTT. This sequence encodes CASKTFHSNQPQHF.

The CDR3 reads CASSLRDYLTDTQYF. For the CDR3, the DNA is TGTGCCAGCAGTTTAAGGGACTACCTCACAGATACGCAGTATTTT. The gene calls are TRBV27 and TRBJ2-3; the match to TRBD2 covers 7 bases. Trimming removed 2 bases from V and 2 bases from J; junction bases left unmatched: 4. Germline CDR1 is MNHEY and CDR2 is SMNVEV (reference sequence). The CDR3 runs to 15 residues.

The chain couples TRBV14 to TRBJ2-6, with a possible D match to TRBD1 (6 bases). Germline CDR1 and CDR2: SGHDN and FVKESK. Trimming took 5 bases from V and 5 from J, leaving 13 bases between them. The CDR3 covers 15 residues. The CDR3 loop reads CASSWGPGRANVLTF. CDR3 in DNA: TGTGCCAGCAGCTGGGGGCCCGGGAGGGCCAACGTCCTGACTTTC.

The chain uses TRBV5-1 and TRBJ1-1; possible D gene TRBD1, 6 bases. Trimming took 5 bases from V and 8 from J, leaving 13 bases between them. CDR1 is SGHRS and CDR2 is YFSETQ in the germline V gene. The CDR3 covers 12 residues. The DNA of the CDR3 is TGCGCCAGCAGTAACAGGGTGGCCGAAGCTTTCTTT. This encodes CASSNRVAEAFF. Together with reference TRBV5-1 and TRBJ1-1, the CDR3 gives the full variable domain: KAGVTQTPRYLIKTRGQQVTLSCSPISGHRSVSWYQQTPGQGLQFLFEYFSETQRNKGNFPGRFSGRQFSNSRSEMNVSTLELGDSALYLCASSNRVAEAFFGQGTRLTVV.

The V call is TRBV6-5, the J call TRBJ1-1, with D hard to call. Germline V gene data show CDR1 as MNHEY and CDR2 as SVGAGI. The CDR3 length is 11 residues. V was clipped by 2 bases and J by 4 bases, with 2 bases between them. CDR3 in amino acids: CASSYGTEAFF. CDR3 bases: TGTGCCAGCAGTTACGGCACTGAAGCTTTCTTT.

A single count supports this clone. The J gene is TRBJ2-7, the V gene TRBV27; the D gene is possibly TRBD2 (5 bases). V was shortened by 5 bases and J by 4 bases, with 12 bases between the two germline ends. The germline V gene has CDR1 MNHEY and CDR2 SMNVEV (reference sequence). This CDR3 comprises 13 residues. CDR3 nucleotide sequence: TGTGCCAGCAGTCCCGGACTCGATTACGAGCAGTACTTC. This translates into CASSPGLDYEQYF.

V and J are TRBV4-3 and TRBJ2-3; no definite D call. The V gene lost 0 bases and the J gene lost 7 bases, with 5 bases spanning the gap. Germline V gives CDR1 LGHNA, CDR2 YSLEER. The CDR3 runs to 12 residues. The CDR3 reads CASSQDWHTQYF. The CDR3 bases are TGCGCCAGCAGCCAAGATTGGCATACGCAGTATTTT.

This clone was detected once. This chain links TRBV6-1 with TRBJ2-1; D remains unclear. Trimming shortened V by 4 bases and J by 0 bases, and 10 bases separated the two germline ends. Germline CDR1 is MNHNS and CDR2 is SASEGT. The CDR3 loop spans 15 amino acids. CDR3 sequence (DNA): TGTGCCAGCAGTGCTGGGATCCTCTCCTACAATGAGCAGTTCTTC. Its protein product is CASSAGILSYNEQFF.

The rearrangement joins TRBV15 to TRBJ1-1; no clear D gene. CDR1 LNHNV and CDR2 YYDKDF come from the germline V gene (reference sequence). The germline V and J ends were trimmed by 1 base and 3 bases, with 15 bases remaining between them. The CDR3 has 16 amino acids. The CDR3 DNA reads TGTGCCACCAGCAGAGGTTGGACCCTGGGAGACACTGAAGCTTTCTTT. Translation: CATSRGWTLGDTEAFF. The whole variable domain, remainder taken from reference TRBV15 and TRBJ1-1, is DAMVIQNPRYQVTQFGKPVTLSCSQTLNHNVMYWYQQKSSQAPKLLFHYYDKDFNNEADTPDNFQSRRPNTSFCFLDIRSPGLGDTAMYLCATSRGWTLGDTEAFFGQGTRLTVV.

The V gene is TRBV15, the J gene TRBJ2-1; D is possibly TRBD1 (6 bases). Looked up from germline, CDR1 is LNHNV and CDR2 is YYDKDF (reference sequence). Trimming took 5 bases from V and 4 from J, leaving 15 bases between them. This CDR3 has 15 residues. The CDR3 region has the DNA TGTGCCACCAGCCGCGACAGGCTCCTATACAATGAGCAGTTCTTC. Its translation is CATSRDRLLYNEQFF.

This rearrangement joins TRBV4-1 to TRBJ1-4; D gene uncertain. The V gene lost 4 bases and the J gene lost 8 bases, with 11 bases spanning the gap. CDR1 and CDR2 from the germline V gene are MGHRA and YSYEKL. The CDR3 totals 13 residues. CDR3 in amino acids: CASSPGVREKLFF. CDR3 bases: TGCGCCAGCAGCCCCGGAGTACGGGAAAAACTGTTTTTT.

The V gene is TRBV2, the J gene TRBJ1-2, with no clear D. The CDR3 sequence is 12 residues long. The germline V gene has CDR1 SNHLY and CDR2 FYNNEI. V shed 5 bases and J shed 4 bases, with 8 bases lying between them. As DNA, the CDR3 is TGTGCCAGCAGTCCGGAGGCCTATGGCTACACCTTC. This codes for CASSPEAYGYTF.

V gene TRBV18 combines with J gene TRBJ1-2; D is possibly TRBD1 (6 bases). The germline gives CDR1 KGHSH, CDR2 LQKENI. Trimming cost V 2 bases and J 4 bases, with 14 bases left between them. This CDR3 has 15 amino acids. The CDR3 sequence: CASSPTQGYGYGYTF. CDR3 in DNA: TGTGCCAGCTCACCAACACAGGGTTACGGCTATGGCTACACCTTC.

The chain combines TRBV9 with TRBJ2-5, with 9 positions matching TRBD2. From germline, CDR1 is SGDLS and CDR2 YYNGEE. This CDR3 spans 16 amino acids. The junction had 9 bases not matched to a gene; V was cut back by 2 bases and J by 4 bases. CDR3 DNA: TGTGCCAGCAGCGTCGAGGGTAGCGGGAGAGGAGAGACCCAGTACTTC. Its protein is CASSVEGSGRGETQYF.

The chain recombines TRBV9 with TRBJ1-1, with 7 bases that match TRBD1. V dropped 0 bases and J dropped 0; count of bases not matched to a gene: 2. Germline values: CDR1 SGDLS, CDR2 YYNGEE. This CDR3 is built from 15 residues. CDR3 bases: TGTGCCAGCAGCGTAGGGGACAGCCTGAACACTGAAGCTTTCTTT. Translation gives CASSVGDSLNTEAFF.

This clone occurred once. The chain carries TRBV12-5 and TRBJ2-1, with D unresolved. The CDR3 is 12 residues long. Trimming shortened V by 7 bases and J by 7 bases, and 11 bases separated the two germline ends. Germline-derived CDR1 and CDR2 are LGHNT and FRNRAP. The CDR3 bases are TGTGCTAGTGCCCTCGGACGAAATGAGCAGTTCTTC. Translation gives CASALGRNEQFF.

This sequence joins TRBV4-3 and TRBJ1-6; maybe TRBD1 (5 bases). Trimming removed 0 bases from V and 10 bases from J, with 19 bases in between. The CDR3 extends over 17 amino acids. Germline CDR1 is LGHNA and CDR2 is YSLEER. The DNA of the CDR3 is TGCGCCAGCAGCCAAGATGTCCTAGCCGGGGCCAAATCACCCCTCCACTTT. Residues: CASSQDVLAGAKSPLHF.

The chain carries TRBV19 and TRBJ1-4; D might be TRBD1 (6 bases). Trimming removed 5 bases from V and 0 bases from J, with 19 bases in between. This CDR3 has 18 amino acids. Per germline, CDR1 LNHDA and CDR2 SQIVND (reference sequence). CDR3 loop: CASSAPQGRMATNEKLFF. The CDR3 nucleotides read TGTGCCAGTAGTGCCCCCCAGGGGAGGATGGCAACTAATGAAAAACTGTTTTTT.

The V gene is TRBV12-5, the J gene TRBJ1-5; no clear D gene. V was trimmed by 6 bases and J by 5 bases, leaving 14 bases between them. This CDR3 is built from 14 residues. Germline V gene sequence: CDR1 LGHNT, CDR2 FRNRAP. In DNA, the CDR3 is TGTGCTAGTGGCCCTTTGATGGGGTATCAGCCCCAGCATTTT. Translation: CASGPLMGYQPQHF.

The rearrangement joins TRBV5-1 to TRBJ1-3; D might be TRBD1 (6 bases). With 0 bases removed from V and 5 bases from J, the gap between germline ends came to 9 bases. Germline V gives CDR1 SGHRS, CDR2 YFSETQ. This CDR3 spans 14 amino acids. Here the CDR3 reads CASSLEQGRNTIYF. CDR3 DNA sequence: TGCGCCAGCAGCTTGGAGCAGGGGCGAAACACCATATATTTT.

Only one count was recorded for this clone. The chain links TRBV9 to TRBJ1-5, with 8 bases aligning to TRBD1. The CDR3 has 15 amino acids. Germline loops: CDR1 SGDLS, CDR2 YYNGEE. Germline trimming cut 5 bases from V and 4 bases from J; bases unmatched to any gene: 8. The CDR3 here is CASRDRTGRNQPQHF. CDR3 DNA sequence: TGTGCCAGCAGAGACAGGACAGGGAGAAATCAGCCCCAGCATTTT.